A selection of T cell receptor beta chains follows, all from one sample in a study of regulatory T cells in long-lasting Graves disease. TCRdb processed the multiplex PCR reads anew with MiXCR; each CDR3 protein has one entry. Of 300,000 to 400,000 distinct CDR3 sequences listed, roughly a sixth are singletons. This specimen was peripheral blood mononuclear cells (PBMCs), taken at new diagnosis, from a patient treated with antithyroid drugs. These receptors came from a female donor with Graves disease. The CDR3 runs from the conserved cysteine through the conserved F or W. D genes are given only for firm matches. Only part of the rows carry a size: once, few, many, or a class if the clone is expanded.

clone size	V gene	D gene	J gene	CDR3 protein	CDR3 DNA
many	TRBV7-2	NA	TRBJ2-7	CASSLASAGLSYEQYF	TGTGCCAGCAGCTTAGCGTCGGCAGGACTCTCCTACGAGCAGTACTTC
many	TRBV12-3/TRBV12-4	NA	TRBJ1-5	CASTPGGTYSNQPQHF	TGTGCCAGCACCCCAGGAGGCACATATAGCAATCAGCCCCAGCATTTT
few	TRBV12-3/TRBV12-4	TRBD1	TRBJ2-2	CASTGGQVNTGELFF	TGTGCCAGCACAGGGGGACAGGTGAACACCGGGGAGCTGTTTTTT
few	TRBV29-1	NA	TRBJ1-5	CSVEIGTRGDQPQHF	TGCAGCGTTGAAATCGGGACGAGGGGGGATCAGCCCCAGCATTTT
few	TRBV7-4	TRBD1	TRBJ1-1	CASSFLTGGFHTEAFF	TGTGCCAGCAGCTTTCTAACAGGGGGCTTCCACACTGAAGCTTTCTTT
few	TRBV6-2/TRBV6-3	TRBD2	TRBJ2-1	CASRGLAGEHEQFF	TGTGCCAGCAGAGGACTAGCGGGAGAGCATGAGCAGTTCTTC
NA	TRBV7-2	NA	TRBJ2-7	CASSLAHPLVYEQYF	TGTGCCAGCAGCTTAGCCCACCCCCTGGTCTACGAGCAGTACTTC
NA	TRBV2	NA	TRBJ2-5	CAISTDKGWETQYF	TGTGCCATCAGCACCGACAAAGGGTGGGAGACCCAGTACTTC
many	TRBV24-1	TRBD1	TRBJ1-5	CATSESGTDAQHF	TGTGCCACCAGTGAATCGGGGACAGATGCCCAGCATTTT
many	TRBV10-3	TRBD2	TRBJ2-1	CAIGSGTSGGNEQFF	TGTGCCATCGGTTCCGGGACTAGCGGGGGGAATGAGCAGTTCTTC
many	TRBV27	TRBD1	TRBJ1-2	CASSRVDRGDYGYTF	TGTGCCAGCAGTAGGGTGGACAGGGGCGACTATGGCTACACCTTC
many	TRBV4-1	NA	TRBJ1-5	CASSEEGVSNQPQHF	TGCGCCAGCAGCGAGGAGGGGGTTAGCAATCAGCCCCAGCATTTT
few	TRBV5-1	TRBD1	TRBJ1-1	CASSSQGDAFF	TGCGCCAGCAGCTCACAGGGGGATGCTTTCTTT
many	TRBV2	TRBD1	TRBJ1-5	CASSWAGTGGGQPQHF	TGTGCCAGCAGTTGGGCAGGGACAGGGGGAGGTCAGCCCCAGCATTTT
few	TRBV29-1	NA	TRBJ1-5	CSAQAGGQNQPQHF	TGCAGCGCTCAGGCGGGGGGGCAGAATCAGCCCCAGCATTTT
many	TRBV3-1	TRBD2	TRBJ2-1	CASSRGGSGSPYNEQFF	TGTGCCAGCAGCCGGGGGGGTAGCGGGAGCCCCTACAATGAGCAGTTCTTC
NA	TRBV7-3	NA	TRBJ2-3	CASSLIGSADTQYF	TGTGCCAGCAGCTTAATAGGGTCAGCAGATACGCAGTATTTT
NA	TRBV6-1	TRBD1	TRBJ2-6	CASRRAGGFSGANVLTF	TGTGCCAGCCGACGCGCAGGGGGATTTTCTGGGGCCAACGTCCTGACTTTC
many	TRBV7-9	NA	TRBJ2-7	CASSSQTYEQYF	TGTGCCAGCAGCTCTCAGACCTACGAGCAGTACTTC
NA	TRBV7-9	NA	TRBJ2-3	CASSLSLRAYTDTQYF	TGTGCCAGCAGCTTATCACTCAGGGCCTACACAGATACGCAGTATTTT
few	TRBV28	NA	TRBJ1-1	CASSLFREINTEAFF	TGTGCCAGCAGTTTATTTAGGGAGATAAACACTGAAGCTTTCTTT
many	TRBV13	TRBD1	TRBJ2-1	CASSGTGPNEQFF	TGTGCCAGCAGCGGGACAGGCCCCAATGAGCAGTTCTTC
NA	TRBV19	NA	TRBJ2-3	CASSSPEWDTQYF	TGTGCCAGTAGTAGCCCCGAGTGGGATACGCAGTATTTT
NA	TRBV20-1	TRBD2	TRBJ2-1	CSAAGDEQFF	TGCAGTGCTGCGGGGGATGAGCAGTTCTTC
many	TRBV6-5	NA	TRBJ2-5	CASSYIGTYQETQYF	TGTGCCAGCAGTTACATCGGGACCTACCAAGAGACCCAGTACTTC
few	TRBV20-1	NA	TRBJ1-2	CSARAYRADYGYTF	TGCAGTGCTAGAGCTTATCGGGCCGACTATGGCTACACCTTC
many	TRBV6-1	TRBD1	TRBJ1-1	CASSEQGVSTEAFF	TGTGCCAGCAGTGAACAGGGGGTTTCAACTGAAGCTTTCTTT
few	TRBV19	TRBD1	TRBJ1-1	CASLGSGQRLNTEAFF	TGTGCCAGTCTGGGCTCGGGACAGCGTTTGAACACTGAAGCTTTCTTT
many	TRBV15	TRBD2	TRBJ2-2	CATSRGFAAGAGELFF	TGTGCCACCAGCAGAGGATTCGCAGCGGGAGCCGGGGAGCTGTTTTTT
many	TRBV3-1	NA	TRBJ1-1	CASSLRDTEAFF	TGTGCCAGCAGTCTCAGGGACACTGAAGCTTTCTTT
many	TRBV7-9	TRBD2	TRBJ2-3	CASSIWGTSGRTDTQYF	TGTGCCAGCAGCATTTGGGGGACTAGCGGGAGGACAGATACGCAGTATTTT
NA	TRBV27	TRBD2	TRBJ2-3	CASSLSLAGDTDTQYF	TGTGCCAGCAGTTTAAGCCTAGCGGGGGACACAGATACGCAGTATTTT
many	TRBV20-1	TRBD2	TRBJ2-1	CSARDPGTSGNEQFF	TGCAGTGCTAGAGATCCCGGGACTAGCGGCAATGAGCAGTTCTTC
few	TRBV27	NA	TRBJ2-1	CAGRGASLDEQFF	TGTGCCGGCCGAGGTGCCTCCTTGGATGAGCAGTTCTTC
NA	TRBV12-3/TRBV12-4	TRBD2	TRBJ2-1	CASSTSSPSTSGSRNEQFF	TGTGCCAGCAGTACCTCCTCCCCCTCCACTAGCGGGAGCAGGAATGAGCAGTTCTTC
NA	TRBV7-2	NA	TRBJ1-5	CASSYKWGGNQPQHF	TGTGCCAGCAGTTACAAATGGGGAGGCAATCAGCCCCAGCATTTT
many	TRBV7-8	NA	TRBJ1-5	CASEKAGSNQPQHF	TGTGCCAGCGAAAAGGCAGGCAGCAATCAGCCCCAGCATTTT